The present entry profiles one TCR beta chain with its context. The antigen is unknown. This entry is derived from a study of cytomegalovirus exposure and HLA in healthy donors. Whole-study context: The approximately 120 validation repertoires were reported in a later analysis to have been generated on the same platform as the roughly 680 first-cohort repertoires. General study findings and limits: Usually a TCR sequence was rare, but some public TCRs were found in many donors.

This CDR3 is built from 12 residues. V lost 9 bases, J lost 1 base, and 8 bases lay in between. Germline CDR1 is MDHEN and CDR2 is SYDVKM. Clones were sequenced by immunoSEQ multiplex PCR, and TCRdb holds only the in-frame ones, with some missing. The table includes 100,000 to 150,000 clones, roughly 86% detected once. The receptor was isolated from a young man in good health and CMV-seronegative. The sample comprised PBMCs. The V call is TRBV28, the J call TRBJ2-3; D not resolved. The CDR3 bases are TGTGCCAGTAGAATAGGCACAGATACGCAGTATTTT. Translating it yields CASRIGTDTQYF. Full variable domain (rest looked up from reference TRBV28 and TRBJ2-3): DVKVTQSSRYLVKRTGEKVFLECVQDMDHENMFWYRQDPGLGLRLIYFSYDVKMKEKGDIPEGYSVSREKKERFSLILESASTNQTSMYLCASRIGTDTQYFGPGTRLTVL.